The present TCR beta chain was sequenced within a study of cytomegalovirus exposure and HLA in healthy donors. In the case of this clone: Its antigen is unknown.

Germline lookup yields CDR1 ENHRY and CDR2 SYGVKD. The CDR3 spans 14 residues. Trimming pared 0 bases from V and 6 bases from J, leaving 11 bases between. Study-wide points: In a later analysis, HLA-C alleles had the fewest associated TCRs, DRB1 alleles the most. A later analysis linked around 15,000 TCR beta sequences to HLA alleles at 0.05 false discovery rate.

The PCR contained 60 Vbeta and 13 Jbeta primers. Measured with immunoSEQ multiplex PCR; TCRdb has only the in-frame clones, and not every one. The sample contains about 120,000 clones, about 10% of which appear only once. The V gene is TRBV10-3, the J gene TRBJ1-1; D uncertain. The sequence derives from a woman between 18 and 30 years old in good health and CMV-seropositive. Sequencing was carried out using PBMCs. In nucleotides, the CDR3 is TGTGCCATCAGTGAGTCCGCAGGCGGGTCTGAAGCTTTCTTT. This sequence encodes CAISESAGGSEAFF.